The 14 T cell receptor beta chains presented below share a single source sample, sequenced in a study of control samples from healthy donors and cancer patients. Measured with immunoSEQ multiplex PCR; TCRdb has only the in-frame clones, and not every one. This sample's table reports about 190,000 clones. Sample: blood. Every receptor here comes from a woman under 40 in good health.

The chain has TRBV19 and TRBJ2-1; D not resolved. This CDR3 spans 10 amino acids. Germline V gene lookup returns CDR1 LNHDA and CDR2 SQIVND (reference sequence). V gave up 7 bases and J gave up 7 bases, with 5 bases separating them. The CDR3 is CASTGNEQFF. CDR3 sequence (DNA): TGTGCCAGTACCGGGAATGAGCAGTTCTTC.

The genes are TRBV10-2 and TRBJ2-3, with D unclear. V lost 4 bases, J lost 3 bases, and 5 bases lay in between. In germline, CDR1 is WSHSY, CDR2 SAAADI. The CDR3 length is 12 residues. In DNA form, the CDR3 reads TGCGCCAGCAGTGTAACGACAGATACGCAGTATTTT. It specifies CASSVTTDTQYF.

The chain has TRBV25-1 and TRBJ2-2; D perhaps matches TRBD1 (6 bases). CDR3 size: 16 residues. V was trimmed by 6 bases and J by 7 bases, leaving 21 bases between them. The germline gives CDR1 MGHDK, CDR2 SYGVNS. CDR3 sequence reads: CASSWTVPPMGGELFF. For the CDR3, the DNA is TGTGCCAGCAGCTGGACAGTGCCCCCGATGGGCGGGGAGCTGTTTTTT. Full variable domain (outside the CDR3, taken from reference TRBV25-1 and TRBJ2-2): EADIYQTPRYLVIGTGKKITLECSQTMGHDKMYWYQQDPGMELHLIHYSYGVNSTEKGDLSSESTVSRIRTEHFPLTLESARPSHTSQYLCASSWTVPPMGGELFFGEGSRLTVL.

This chain connects TRBV28 to TRBJ1-1, with unresolved D. CDR1 is MDHEN, CDR2 SYDVKM, per germline. V was clipped by 3 bases and J by 3 bases, with 11 bases between them. The CDR3 runs 14 residues. The CDR3 nucleotides read TGTGCCAGCAGTTTGGGCAGGCCAGACACTGAAGCTTTCTTT. It translates to CASSLGRPDTEAFF.

The chain carries TRBV28 and TRBJ2-3; 12 bases fit TRBD2. This CDR3 comprises 16 residues. The germline gives CDR1 MDHEN, CDR2 SYDVKM. Germline trimming cut 5 bases from V and 2 bases from J; bases unmatched to any gene: 5. The CDR3 loop reads CASSRLAGANTDTQYF. In nucleotides, the CDR3 is TGTGCCAGCAGTAGACTAGCGGGGGCAAACACAGATACGCAGTATTTT.

The rearrangement uses TRBV6-5 and TRBJ1-5; D not resolved. This CDR3 comprises 14 residues. V lost 2 bases and J lost 4, with 9 bases in between. Germline CDR1 MNHEY, CDR2 SVGAGI. The CDR3 DNA reads as TGTGCCAGCAGTTACGTCCGGGGAAATCAGCCCCAGCATTTT. This gives the protein CASSYVRGNQPQHF.

The chain carries TRBV27 and TRBJ1-1, with D unclear. V was trimmed by 2 bases and J by 8 bases, leaving 15 bases between them. There are 14 residues in the CDR3. Germline CDR1 is MNHEY and CDR2 is SMNVEV (reference sequence). The CDR3, as DNA: TGTGCCAGCAGTTTAATGCATGCGGCGAGGGAAGCTTTCTTT. Translation gives CASSLMHAAREAFF.

The chain employs TRBV5-1 and TRBJ1-2; D ambiguous. The V end was cut by 0 bases, the J end by 4 bases, with 7 bases between. This CDR3 spans 13 amino acids. The germline gives CDR1 SGHRS, CDR2 YFSETQ. The CDR3 nucleotides are TGCGCCAGCAGCTTGGCCACCAGCTATGGCTACACCTTC. It is translated as CASSLATSYGYTF.

The V gene is TRBV12-3 or TRBV12-4, the J gene TRBJ2-1; D might be TRBD1 or TRBD2, each matching 5 bases. This CDR3 has 13 amino acids. V dropped 6 bases and J dropped 8 bases, with 14 bases sitting between them. This CDR3 reads CASSPGTIDEQFF. The CDR3 nucleotides read TGTGCCAGCAGCCCCGGGACCATCGATGAGCAGTTCTTC.

The chain uses TRBV3-1 (or the pseudogene TRBV3-2) and TRBJ1-1; no clear D. The CDR3 has 12 residues. Trimming stripped 0 bases from V and 9 bases from J, with 8 bases between. CDR1 is LGHDT, CDR2 YNNKEL, per germline (reference sequence). CDR3: CASSQEGPQAFF. Written as DNA, the CDR3 is TGTGCCAGCAGCCAAGAAGGGCCCCAAGCTTTCTTT.

The CDR3 DNA reads as TGCGCCAGTCGCAGCACATCGACAGGAAAATCACCCCTCCACTTT. It translates to CASRSTSTGKSPLHF. The genes are TRBV5-1 and TRBJ1-6; perhaps TRBD1 as D (6 bases). Trimming took 8 bases from V and 10 from J, leaving 22 bases between them. The CDR3 runs to 15 residues. CDR1 and CDR2 (germline): SGHRS, YFSETQ.

The chain joins TRBV12-3 or TRBV12-4 to TRBJ1-5, with no clear D. Deletions cut 7 bases from V and 7 bases from J, with 11 bases between. The CDR3 has 12 amino acids. The CDR3 DNA follows: TGTGCCAGCAAACACGGGCCCCAGCCCCAGCATTTT. This codes for CASKHGPQPQHF.

The V call is TRBV10-1, the J call TRBJ1-2; D perhaps matches TRBD1 (5 bases). Germline V lookup: CDR1 WNHNN, CDR2 SYGVQD (reference sequence). The CDR3 totals 12 residues. Trimming removed 7 bases from V and 6 bases from J, with 12 bases in between. The CDR3 loop reads CASISQGHGYTF. CDR3 coding DNA: TGCGCCAGCATCTCCCAGGGTCATGGCTACACCTTC.

The chain is built from TRBV6-1 and TRBJ2-7; 14 bases map to TRBD2. After removal of 4 bases from V and 0 bases from J, the junction contained 5 bases not matched to a gene. Germline V gene sequence: CDR1 MNHNS, CDR2 SASEGT. The CDR3 sequence is 17 residues long. As DNA, the CDR3 is TGTGCCAGCAGTGCGGGACTAGCGGGGGCCCGCTCCTACGAGCAGTACTTC. Its translation: CASSAGLAGARSYEQYF.